This T cell receptor (beta chain) was documented in a study of T cells expressing NK-cell markers. Across the study: Sorted CD3+CD56-NKG2C+, CD3+CD56+NKG2C- and CD3+CD56+NKG2C+ T cells were the source of the TCR beta repertoires. The eight sequenced donors comprised seven who were HCMV-seropositive and one who was seronegative.

TCRdb re-called the 5' RACE reads and gives one entry per CDR3 protein, without DNA. The record lists around 550,000 distinct CDR3 sequences, of which the ten most abundant hold roughly 3.5%. Note on this clonotype: Its target is unknown.

Findings and limits, study-wide: Of the CD8+ T cell pool in five or six donors, roughly 1.0-8% was accounted for by dominant NKG2C+ clonotypes. In a handful of donors, dominant clonotypes made up roughly 25-60.1% of CD3+CD56-NKG2C+ cells.

The CDR3 sequence is 14 residues long. The germline V gene has CDR1 MNHEY and CDR2 SVGAGI. The chain combines TRBV6-5 with TRBJ2-7; the TCRdb call, TRBD1, lacks DNA for checking. This clonotype was obtained from a young man in good health. The sample was blood T cells: a sorted CD56 or NKG2C T cell subset, CD4+ or CD8+ T cells, or bulk PBMC T cells (not recorded which). The CDR3 protein is CASSFSHDSYEQYF.